What follows are 16 T cell receptor beta chains derived from one specimen sequenced in a study of sequential checkpoint blockade in melanoma. Sequencing was performed with immunoSEQ multiplex PCR; in TCRdb, only in-frame clones are kept and a portion is missing. The sample includes approximately 12,000 clones, approximately 79% of them seen just once. Treatment meaning: randomized to nivolumab then ipilimumab (arm A) or the reverse (arm B). Sequenced here: CD8+ T cells sorted from blood (inferred from file names), sampled from a patient given nivolumab and ipilimumab in sequence. These receptor sequences come from a human patient with melanoma. Some clones in this sample may be carry-over from other donors' samples.

In nucleotides, the CDR3 is TGCGCCAGCAGCGAAGGACTAGCGGGTTTCTACGAGCAGTACTTC. This sequence encodes CASSEGLAGFYEQYF. The V call is TRBV5-1, the J call TRBJ2-7; 11 bases fit TRBD2. This CDR3 has 15 residues. The germline V gene encodes CDR1 SGHRS and CDR2 YFSETQ. Trimming at V came to 4 bases and at J to 3 bases, leaving 6 bases not matched to a gene.

The chain is built from TRBV9 and TRBJ2-3, with a tentative D call TRBD2 (6 bases). Looked up from germline, CDR1 is SGDLS and CDR2 is YYNGEE. V was pared by 7 bases and J by 5 bases, with 8 bases between. The CDR3 has 11 residues. CDR3 DNA sequence: TGTGCCAGCCGGCGGGGAGATACGCAGTATTTT. Amino acid sequence: CASRRGDTQYF.

The rearrangement links TRBV4-3 to TRBJ2-7; TRBD2 matches 7 bases. V trimming: 3 bases; J trimming: 1 base; junction bases outside the gene matches: 6. The CDR3 is 15 residues long. Germline CDR1 and CDR2: LGHNA and YSLEER. CDR3 amino acids: CASSQYSGSSYEQYF. Here the CDR3 DNA reads TGCGCCAGCAGCCAGTATAGCGGGTCATCCTACGAGCAGTACTTC.

This chain connects TRBV7-8 to TRBJ2-5, with 12 bases that match TRBD2. V lost 4 bases to trimming and J lost 5 bases; unmatched junction nucleotides: 5. The CDR3 is made up of 15 amino acids. The germline gives CDR1 SGHVS, CDR2 FQNEAQ. In DNA, the CDR3 is TGTGCCAGCAGCTGGGAAACTAGCGGGGGGGAGACCCAGTACTTC. Encoded protein: CASSWETSGGETQYF.

This chain links TRBV7-9 with TRBJ2-7, with 10 nucleotides matching TRBD1. Germline V CDR1 and CDR2: SEHNR, FQNEAQ (reference sequence). The CDR3 is 16 amino acids. The V gene end was trimmed by 1 base and the J gene end by 0 bases; junction bases not matched to a gene: 3. CDR3 bases: TGTGCCAGCAGCTTAGGGGGGGACAGGGGCTCCTACGAGCAGTACTTC. Translation: CASSLGGDRGSYEQYF. Variable domain in full (rest from reference TRBV7-9 and TRBJ2-7): DTGVSQNPRHKITKRGQNVTFRCDPISEHNRLYWYRQTLGQGPEFLTYFQNEAQLEKSRLLSDRFSAERPKGSFSTLEIQRTEQGDSAMYLCASSLGGDRGSYEQYFGPGTRLTVT.

This chain connects TRBV7-6 to TRBJ1-1; D ambiguous. This CDR3 contains 16 residues. Germline V gene sequence: CDR1 SGHVS, CDR2 FNYEAQ. The ends were cut back, 2 bases at V and 1 base at J, with 14 bases in the middle. The CDR3 reads CASSLSFPERNTEAFF. Written as DNA, the CDR3 is TGTGCCAGCAGCTTATCTTTCCCGGAGAGGAACACTGAAGCTTTCTTT.

This CDR3 is CASSPTGSIQPQHF. CDR3 DNA sequence: TGTGCCAGCAGCCCGACAGGGTCCATTCAGCCCCAGCATTTT. V gene TRBV7-8 combines with J gene TRBJ1-5; TRBD1 matches 7 bases. V lost 5 bases and J lost 6; bases outside the gene matches: 7. The CDR3 is 14 amino acids. CDR1 and CDR2 (germline): SGHVS, FQNEAQ.

V is TRBV28 and J is TRBJ1-6, with unresolved D. Germline assignment: CDR1 MDHEN and CDR2 SYDVKM. V dropped 11 bases and J dropped 4 bases, with 15 bases sitting between them. This CDR3 contains 14 residues. The CDR3 loop is CAPAEGGYNSPLHF. The CDR3 nucleotides are TGTGCCCCCGCCGAGGGTGGATATAATTCACCCCTCCACTTT.

The rearrangement links TRBV6-5 to TRBJ1-2; TRBD1 might be the D (6 bases). CDR1 is MNHEY and CDR2 is SVGAGI in the germline V gene. The CDR3 contains 13 residues. V lost 6 bases and J lost 6, with 14 bases in between. The CDR3 sequence: CASSLTGFHGYTF. The CDR3 nucleotides read TGTGCCAGCAGCCTCACAGGGTTTCATGGCTACACCTTC.

This chain connects TRBV5-1 to TRBJ2-1, with D hard to call. V lost 2 bases, J lost 3 bases, and 6 bases lay in between. The CDR3 runs 13 residues. CDR1 and CDR2 (germline): SGHRS, YFSETQ. This chain's CDR3 is CASSLNSYNEQFF. DNA for the CDR3: TGCGCCAGCAGCTTAAACAGCTACAATGAGCAGTTCTTC.

Concerning this clone: An end of the junction does not agree with germline; a read error may underlie this. V and J are TRBV5-5 and TRBJ1-2; 7 bases align to TRBD1. The CDR3 is made up of 12 amino acids. The germline gives CDR1 SGHKS, CDR2 YYEKEE (reference sequence). The CDR3 DNA follows: TGTGCCAGCACCCTCGCCGGGACAGTTCAGGACTTC. This gives the protein CASTLAGTVQDF.

The J gene is TRBJ2-7, the V gene TRBV4-1; 7 bases match TRBD2. The CDR3 loop spans 14 amino acids. In germline, CDR1 is MGHRA, CDR2 YSYEKL. With 0 bases clipped from V and 2 bases from J, the junction kept 1 base outside the gene matches. The CDR3 loop reads CASSQERETYEQYF. The CDR3 DNA follows: TGCGCCAGCAGCCAAGAGCGGGAGACCTACGAGCAGTACTTC.

In its sample, this clone was seen a few times. This chain uses TRBV7-6 with TRBJ2-7; 10 nucleotides agree with TRBD1. CDR1 and CDR2 (germline): SGHVS, FNYEAQ. With 5 bases clipped from V and 3 bases from J, the junction kept 4 bases outside the gene matches. CDR3 length: 14 amino acids. The CDR3 loop reads CASSQDRGDYEQYF. CDR3 sequence (DNA): TGTGCCAGCAGCCAGGACAGGGGGGACTACGAGCAGTACTTC.

The rearrangement links TRBV9 to TRBJ2-3; 14 nucleotides match TRBD2. Per the germline V gene, CDR1 is SGDLS and CDR2 is YYNGEE. The CDR3 has 16 amino acids. With V trimmed by 2 bases and J by 5 bases, 4 bases remained unmatched. DNA for the CDR3: TGTGCCAGCAGCGTTTCCGGACTAGCGGGGGGAGATACGCAGTATTTT. Translated, it gives CASSVSGLAGGDTQYF.

A note on this clone: Germline is not matched at one junction end, which may reflect a read error. This chain connects TRBV27 to TRBJ2-7; a possible D gene is TRBD1 (6 bases). CDR3 length: 14 amino acids. From germline, CDR1 is MNHEY and CDR2 SMNVEV (reference sequence). CDR3 nucleotides: TGTGCCAGCAGTATATCAGGGGTTATCTACGAGCAGTACTTC. Translation gives CASSISGVIYEQYF.

The chain is built from TRBV27 and TRBJ1-5; D call uncertain. The V and J ends lost 3 bases and 0 bases respectively, with 12 bases between them. The CDR3 is 16 residues long. Germline loops: CDR1 MNHEY, CDR2 SMNVEV (reference sequence). The CDR3 protein is CASSLSGYASNQPQHF. DNA for the CDR3: TGTGCCAGCAGTTTGTCCGGGTACGCTAGCAATCAGCCCCAGCATTTT.